The 10 T cell receptor beta chains below come from one sample, sequenced in a study of cytomegalovirus exposure and HLA in healthy donors. PCR primers comprised 60 Vbeta and 13 Jbeta primers. Method: immunoSEQ multiplex PCR; TCRdb's copy keeps in-frame clones and lacks some. This table holds 20,000 to 30,000 clones, 70% found once. The sequenced material came from PBMCs. These receptors were obtained from a woman aged 45-65 years in good health and CMV-seronegative.

V and J are TRBV6-5 and TRBJ1-6; perhaps TRBD1 as D (5 bases). Trimming left V 2 bases short and J 10 bases short, with 12 bases between. Germline V CDR1 and CDR2: MNHEY, SVGAGI. The CDR3 consists of 14 residues. The CDR3 spells CASSYGDGGSPLHF. The DNA for the CDR3 is TGTGCCAGCAGTTACGGGGACGGGGGATCACCCCTCCACTTT.

In its sample, this clone was seen a few times. This chain links TRBV19 with TRBJ1-5; the match to TRBD1 covers 10 bases. This CDR3 is built from 14 residues. J lost 4 bases, V lost 3 bases, and 0 bases had no gene match. CDR1 LNHDA and CDR2 SQIVND come from the germline V gene (reference sequence). The CDR3 spells CASSMGQGNQPQHF. CDR3 DNA: TGTGCCAGTAGTATGGGACAGGGGAATCAGCCCCAGCATTTT.

This chain links TRBV6-5 with TRBJ2-5; the D is unclear. V gave up 5 bases and J gave up 2 bases, with 12 bases separating them. The CDR3 is 14 amino acids. Per the germline V gene, CDR1 is MNHEY and CDR2 is SVGAGI. The CDR3 region has the DNA TGTGCCAGCAGTCGAACAGAGTATCAAGAGACCCAGTACTTC. This gives the protein CASSRTEYQETQYF.

The V call is TRBV6-4, the J call TRBJ2-3; TRBD2 is a possible D gene (6 bases). The CDR3 has 14 residues. V lost 2 bases and J 3 bases, leaving 9 bases between the germline ends. Germline CDR1 MRHNA, CDR2 SNTAGT. Here the CDR3 DNA reads TGTGCCAGCAGTGACCTCGGGGGTACAGATACGCAGTATTTT. Its protein is CASSDLGGTDTQYF.

The CDR3 sequence: CSSRRPGSTDTQYF. CDR3 bases: TGTTCATCGCGACGGCCGGGTAGCACAGATACGCAGTATTTT. V usage is TRBV2 and J usage is TRBJ2-3; D is uncertain. This CDR3 has 14 residues. CDR1 is SNHLY, CDR2 FYNNEI, per germline.

This sequence joins TRBV6-5 and TRBJ2-7; D is possibly TRBD2 (6 bases). Germline assignment: CDR1 MNHEY and CDR2 SVGAGI. Deletions cut 2 bases from V and 4 bases from J, with 15 bases between. The length of the CDR3 is 15 residues. In DNA, the CDR3 is TGTGCCAGCAGTTACGGAGGGGTAGCCAAATACGAGCAGTACTTC. Translating it yields CASSYGGVAKYEQYF.

The chain couples TRBV7-6 to TRBJ2-7; 7 bases agree with TRBD1. The CDR3 runs 14 residues. CDR1 and CDR2 (germline): SGHVS, FNYEAQ. Germline trimming cut 3 bases from V and 3 bases from J; bases unmatched to any gene: 5. This chain's CDR3 is CASSLDRDSYEQYF. The CDR3 DNA reads TGTGCCAGCAGCTTGGACCGGGACAGCTACGAGCAGTACTTC. The full variable domain, completed using reference TRBV7-6 and TRBJ2-7, is GAGVSQSPRYKVTKRGQDVALRCDPISGHVSLYWYRQALGQGPEFLTYFNYEAQQDKSGLPNDRFSAERPEGSISTLTIQRTEQRDSAMYRCASSLDRDSYEQYFGPGTRLTVT.

The chain uses TRBV29-1 and TRBJ1-2; D not resolved. Per the germline V gene, CDR1 is SQVTM and CDR2 is ANQGSEA. This CDR3 comprises 12 residues. Between the trimmed V and J ends, which lost 5 bases and 10 bases, there was a span of 17 bases. CDR3 amino acids: CSVNRGLGSYTF. DNA for the CDR3: TGCAGCGTTAACCGAGGGCTGGGTTCCTACACCTTC.

The chain combines TRBV6-1 with TRBJ1-5; 9 positions agree with TRBD1. The CDR3 extends over 15 amino acids. The junction had 4 bases not matched to a gene; V was cut back by 5 bases and J by 2 bases. CDR1 and CDR2 (germline): MNHNS, SASEGT. In nucleotides, the CDR3 is TGTGCCAGCAGTAACCGGGACAGGGGCAATCAGCCCCAGCATTTT. It codes for CASSNRDRGNQPQHF.

The CDR3 nucleotides are TGTGCCAGCGGAGGCAAAGGGTATAATTCACCCCTCCACTTT. Amino acid sequence: CASGGKGYNSPLHF. This chain links TRBV6-1 with TRBJ1-6; D unresolved. The germline V gene has CDR1 MNHNS and CDR2 SASEGT. Trimming stripped 8 bases from V and 4 bases from J, with 12 bases between. The CDR3 is made up of 14 amino acids.